The subject of this entry is one TCR beta chain. One junction end does not reproduce the germline sequence, and a read error may be involved. The record originates from a study of control samples from healthy donors and cancer patients. The assay was immunoSEQ multiplex PCR, and TCRdb's table has in-frame clones only and misses some. The sample consists of approximately 97,000 clones, 90% to 95% of them appearing once. Germline CDR1 WNHNN, CDR2 SYGVQD (reference sequence). This CDR3 has 15 amino acids. This sequence originates from a woman between 18 and 29 years old in good health. The rearrangement uses TRBV10-1 and TRBJ2-3; no clear D. Sequenced sample: blood. The CDR3 DNA reads TGCGCCAGCAGCTTGAGTCTGACTGGGAAAGATGCGCAGTATTTT. Translating gives CASSLSLTGKDAQYF.